This T cell receptor (beta chain) was sequenced during a study of shared clonotypes between healthy human individuals. Study observations and caveats: A reduction in generation probabilities was seen for non-shared clonotypes relative to those shared by all four donors.

About this clone itself: The antigen is not known.

TCRdb's table, derived via immunoSEQ multiplex PCR, lists solely in-frame clones and lacks some. The sample records 2 million to 2.5 million clones, more than 80% being singletons. The CDR3 consists of 12 residues. V was trimmed by 1 base and J by 7 bases, leaving 5 bases between them. Germline values: CDR1 MNHNS, CDR2 SASEGT. Sequenced material: naive CD4+ T cells from PBMCs. Described subset: CD45RA+ positively selected. The chain recombines TRBV6-1 with TRBJ2-1; D ambiguous. This TCR was recovered from a man between 18 and 35 years old in good health. Some clones in this sample may be carry-over from other donors' samples. This CDR3 reads CASSEGRNEQFF. The CDR3 coding sequence is TGTGCCAGCAGTGAAGGTAGGAATGAGCAGTTCTTC.